This entry lists 32 T cell receptor beta chains sequenced from one sample in a study of chemoradiotherapy in HPV16-positive cancers. TCRdb keeps only in-frame clones here, not all; method: immunoSEQ multiplex PCR. The table lists tens of thousands of clones, over 85% of them singletons, with 4.5% to 7% in the top ten. This specimen was blood, taken from a patient who underwent chemoradiotherapy. Receptor source: a human donor with HPV-associated anogenital cancer.

This chain connects TRBV5-1 to TRBJ2-3; TRBD1 might be the D (5 bases). The V gene lost 5 bases and the J gene lost 5 bases, with 12 bases spanning the gap. CDR1 is SGHRS and CDR2 is YFSETQ in the germline V gene. The CDR3 spans 13 residues. The CDR3: CASSRNRQDTQYF. In nucleotides, the CDR3 is TGCGCCAGCAGTCGAAACAGGCAAGATACGCAGTATTTT.

V and J are TRBV30 and TRBJ2-4, with D uncertain. Trimming pared 2 bases from V and 0 bases from J, leaving 8 bases between. The CDR3 has 14 amino acids. CDR1 is GTSNPN and CDR2 is SVGIG in the germline V gene (reference sequence). The CDR3 DNA reads TGTGCCTGGAGTAGGGCGAAAGCCAAAAACATTCAGTACTTC. Its translation is CAWSRAKAKNIQYF. Full variable domain (missing parts from reference TRBV30 and TRBJ2-4): SQTIHQWPATLVQPVGSPLSLECTVEGTSNPNLYWYRQAAGRGLQLLFYSVGIGQISSEVPQNLSASRPQDRQFILSSKKLLLSDSGFYLCAWSRAKAKNIQYFGAGTRLSVL.

This chain links TRBV12-1 with TRBJ2-3; the D segment call TRBD2 is taken from the table without a DNA check. TRBV12-1 is listed as a pseudogene. The CDR3 sequence is 16 residues long. The CDR3 protein is CASSFELAGGTDTQYF. The CDR3 DNA sequence: TGTGCCAGCAGCTTTGAACTAGCGGGGGGCACAGATACGCAGTATTTT.

The rearrangement links TRBV7-9 to TRBJ2-3; perhaps TRBD2 as D (6 bases). Trimming left V 6 bases short and J 4 bases short, with 20 bases between. This CDR3 contains 16 residues. Germline CDR1 SEHNR, CDR2 FQNEAQ (reference sequence). CDR3 nucleotides: TGTGCCAGCAGTCGCAACCTCGCGGGGCGGGCAGATACGCAGTATTTT. Its translation: CASSRNLAGRADTQYF. The full variable domain, with the rest looked up from reference TRBV7-9 and TRBJ2-3, is DTGVSQNPRHKITKRGQNVTFRCDPISEHNRLYWYRQTLGQGPEFLTYFQNEAQLEKSRLLSDRFSAERPKGSFSTLEIQRTEQGDSAMYLCASSRNLAGRADTQYFGPGTRLTVL.

The chain has TRBV7-2 and TRBJ2-1; 8 bases line up with TRBD2. The CDR3 is made up of 17 amino acids. V was clipped by 4 bases and J by 7 bases; unmatched bases: 15. CDR1 and CDR2 (germline): SGHTA, FQGNSA. CDR3 sequence reads: CASSSTPGTRYGNEQFF. CDR3 bases: TGTGCCAGCAGCTCAACCCCCGGGACTAGGTATGGGAATGAGCAGTTCTTC. Filled out from reference TRBV7-2 and TRBJ2-1, the complete variable domain reads GAGVSQSPSNKVTEKGKDVELRCDPISGHTALYWYRQSLGQGLEFLIYFQGNSAPDKSGLPSDRFSAERTGGSVSTLTIQRTQQEDSAVYLCASSSTPGTRYGNEQFFGPGTRLTVL.

This clone was recorded only once. The chain couples TRBV6-1 to TRBJ1-2; 10 positions match TRBD1. V shed 7 bases, J shed 7 bases, and the junction held 9 bases outside the gene matches. This CDR3 is 14 amino acids long. The germline V gene has CDR1 MNHNS and CDR2 SASEGT. CDR3 region: CASTRTGTGAGYTF. Written as DNA, the CDR3 is TGTGCCAGCACCCGAACCGGGACAGGGGCTGGCTACACCTTC.

The gene calls are TRBV11-2 and TRBJ2-5; D perhaps matches TRBD2 (6 bases). The germline V and J ends were trimmed by 5 bases and 2 bases, with 9 bases remaining between them. This CDR3 is built from 13 residues. Germline CDR1 SGHAT, CDR2 FQNNGV. The CDR3 DNA follows: TGTGCCAGCAGCCGCGGAGGGCAAGAGACCCAGTACTTC. Amino acids: CASSRGGQETQYF.

This rearrangement joins TRBV5-1 to TRBJ1-2; D gene ambiguous. Germline V gene lookup returns CDR1 SGHRS and CDR2 YFSETQ. V was pared by 6 bases and J by 0 bases, with 12 bases between. There are 14 residues in the CDR3. The CDR3 DNA follows: TGCGCCAGCACCCTAACTCCGGCTAACTATGGCTACACCTTC. It yields the protein CASTLTPANYGYTF.

Only one count was recorded for this clone. The chain recombines TRBV27 with TRBJ2-3; D is undetermined. Germline V CDR1 and CDR2: MNHEY, SMNVEV (reference sequence). Between the trimmed V and J ends, which lost 1 base and 0 bases, there was a span of 5 bases. CDR3 length equals 14 residues. The CDR3 DNA is TGTGCCAGCAGTTTATTCGGGAGCACAGATACGCAGTATTTT. Protein sequence: CASSLFGSTDTQYF.

This clone was detected a few times. J is TRBJ1-2 and V is TRBV2; 9 bases are shared with TRBD1. The junction had 14 bases not matched to a gene; V was cut back by 4 bases and J by 8 bases. The V gene's germline CDR1 is SNHLY and CDR2 FYNNEI. CDR3 length: 16 residues. CDR3 region: CASSGRFRTGVRGYTF. CDR3 coding DNA: TGTGCCAGCAGTGGGAGGTTTCGGACAGGGGTTCGCGGCTACACCTTC.

On this clone itself: The CDR3 carries no conserved terminal phenylalanine or tryptophan, so it likely arises from a read error. It is unclear where the CDR3 begins or ends on the DNA, so no DNA is shown, and the CDR3 is as TCRdb lists it. The chain has TRBV5-1 and TRBJ1-2; the table's D call, TRBD1, was not checked against the DNA. The length of the CDR3 is 13 amino acids, counting both ends. Germline V CDR1 and CDR2: SGHRS, YFSETQ. CDR3 sequence: CASFKTSVRKTYG.

The chain is built from TRBV19 and TRBJ1-1; D is possibly TRBD1 (6 bases). Germline CDR1 is LNHDA and CDR2 is SQIVND (reference sequence). Trimming took off 3 bases at V and 4 bases at J, with 9 bases between the two ends. CDR3 length: 13 residues. The CDR3 nucleotides read TGTGCCAGTAGTATCACAGGGTTCACTGAAGCTTTCTTT. As protein: CASSITGFTEAFF.

The V and J genes are TRBV12-2 and TRBJ2-7; the DNA was not used to check the table's D call, TRBD1. TRBV12-2 is termed a pseudogene. The CDR3 covers 14 residues. The CDR3 sequence: CASRPWDRGYEQYV. Written as DNA, the CDR3 is TGTGCAAGTCGCCCGTGGGACAGGGGCTACGAGCAGTACGTC.

The chain carries TRBV5-1 and TRBJ2-7, with 12 bases that match TRBD2. V lost 4 bases and J lost 3; bases outside the gene matches: 5. Germline CDR1 is SGHRS and CDR2 is YFSETQ. This CDR3 region has 15 residues. The CDR3 spells CASSPWTSGVYEQYF. CDR3 sequence (DNA): TGCGCCAGCAGCCCGTGGACTAGCGGGGTCTACGAGCAGTACTTC.

V and J are TRBV5-1 and TRBJ1-1, with a weak D call TRBD1 (6 bases). The CDR3 totals 15 residues. Trimming took 2 bases from V and 4 from J, leaving 15 bases between them. Germline V gene lookup returns CDR1 SGHRS and CDR2 YFSETQ. Written as DNA, the CDR3 is TGCGCCAGCAGCTTTAGACCAGGGGAGGGCACTGAAGCTTTCTTT. Translating it yields CASSFRPGEGTEAFF.

The V and J genes are TRBV5-1 and TRBJ1-1; D ambiguous. The CDR3 is 14 amino acids. Deletions cut 1 base from V and 6 bases from J, with 13 bases between. Germline V gene sequence: CDR1 SGHRS, CDR2 YFSETQ. CDR3 amino acids: CASSLQVGVPEAFF. In DNA, the CDR3 is TGCGCCAGCAGCTTGCAGGTTGGGGTCCCTGAAGCTTTCTTT.

This chain connects TRBV4-2 to TRBJ1-1, with D maybe TRBD1 (5 bases). Germline CDR1 reads LGHNA; CDR2 reads YNFKEQ. CDR3 length: 11 residues. The CDR3 nucleotides read TGTCAGACAGTAACCCACACTGAAGCTTTCTTT. It yields the protein CQTVTHTEAFF.

This clone was detected only a few times. This sequence joins TRBV4-2 and TRBJ1-1; maybe TRBD1 (6 bases). CDR1 and CDR2 from the germline V gene are LGHNA and YNFKEQ. The CDR3 covers 15 residues. Trimming cost V 1 base and J 8 bases, with 17 bases left between them. The CDR3 DNA is TGTGCCAGCAGCCAAGGCATGGCAGGGGAGGTAGAAGCTTTCTTT. Translated: CASSQGMAGEVEAFF.

The V and J genes are TRBV12-5 and TRBJ1-6; a weak D match, TRBD1 (6 bases). V lost 0 bases and J lost 10, with 25 bases in between. The germline V gene encodes CDR1 LGHNT and CDR2 FRNRAP. This CDR3 comprises 19 residues. This CDR3 reads CASGLVQVGGGGGRSPLHF. DNA for the CDR3: TGTGCTAGTGGTTTGGTACAGGTCGGCGGGGGAGGGGGACGATCACCCCTCCACTTT. Using reference TRBV12-5 and TRBJ1-6 for the parts outside the CDR3, the full variable domain is DARVTQTPRHKVTEMGQEVTMRCQPILGHNTVFWYRQTMMQGLELLAYFRNRAPLDDSGMPKDRFSAEMPDATLATLKIQPSEPRDSAVYFCASGLVQVGGGGGRSPLHFGNGTRLTVT.

The rearrangement joins TRBV28 to TRBJ1-1; perhaps TRBD1 as D (5 bases). The CDR3 has 13 residues. V shed 6 bases and J shed 2 bases, with 10 bases lying between them. CDR1 MDHEN and CDR2 SYDVKM come from the germline V gene. CDR3 loop: CASSFRVNTEAFF. DNA for the CDR3: TGTGCCAGCAGCTTCAGGGTAAACACTGAAGCTTTCTTT.

The V gene is TRBV5-1, the J gene TRBJ1-1, with a possible D match to TRBD1 (5 bases). CDR1 and CDR2 from the germline V gene are SGHRS and YFSETQ. With 4 bases removed from V and 1 base from J, the gap between germline ends came to 11 bases. The CDR3 covers 14 residues. The CDR3 sequence: CASSPGTWNTEAFF. The CDR3 DNA is TGCGCCAGCAGCCCCGGGACGTGGAACACTGAAGCTTTCTTT.

The genes are TRBV5-1 and TRBJ2-5, with TRBD2 matching over 14 bases. CDR1 is SGHRS, CDR2 YFSETQ, per germline. V was clipped by 3 bases and J by 1 base; unmatched bases: 8. The CDR3 runs to 18 residues. CDR3 sequence: CASSSWGLAGAAQETQYF. The CDR3 coding sequence is TGCGCCAGCAGCTCATGGGGACTAGCGGGGGCGGCCCAAGAGACCCAGTACTTC.

The CDR3 bases are TGTGCCAGCAGCCTAACGTGGGGTGAGATAGCGGGGGACCCCTACGAGCAGTACTTC. Protein product: CASSLTWGEIAGDPYEQYF. The chain joins TRBV7-9 to TRBJ2-7; the match to TRBD2 covers 9 bases. This CDR3 comprises 19 residues. Germline V gene data show CDR1 as SEHNR and CDR2 as FQNEAQ (reference sequence). Losses at the gene ends were 5 bases for V and 2 bases for J; bases not matched to a gene: 19.

The DNA for the CDR3 is TGTGCCAGCAGCCACCTAATCAGCGACGGGGAGACCCAGTACTTC. Its translation is CASSHLISDGETQYF. The rearrangement uses TRBV14 and TRBJ2-5; D gene unclear. CDR3 length: 15 residues. Trimming took 3 bases from V and 5 from J, leaving 16 bases between them. Germline assignment: CDR1 SGHDN and CDR2 FVKESK.

The chain links TRBV5-1 to TRBJ1-3; weak D call: TRBD1 (5 bases). With 4 bases removed from V and 2 bases from J, the gap between germline ends came to 13 bases. The germline CDR1 and CDR2 sequences are SGHRS and YFSETQ. The CDR3 spans 15 residues. The CDR3: CASSTLQGTGNTIYF. The CDR3, as DNA: TGCGCCAGCAGCACTCTTCAGGGTACTGGAAACACCATATATTTT.

This chain uses TRBV5-5 with TRBJ2-7, with a tentative D call TRBD2 (5 bases). With 1 base removed from V and 6 bases from J, the gap between germline ends came to 14 bases. The CDR3 length is 14 residues. CDR1 SGHKS and CDR2 YYEKEE come from the germline V gene (reference sequence). CDR3 DNA: TGTGCCAGCAGCTTGAGGTCCGGCGGGTCCGAGCAGTACGTC. Translation: CASSLRSGGSEQYV.

This chain links TRBV7-9 with TRBJ2-2; 10 nucleotides agree with TRBD1. Trimming cost V 5 bases and J 3 bases; bases outside gene matches: 15. There are 19 residues in the CDR3. Per germline, CDR1 SEHNR and CDR2 FQNEAQ (reference sequence). CDR3 coding DNA: TGTGCCAGCAGCAGAGGCCGGGACAGGGGCTTCAGGGACACCGGGGAGCTGTTTTTT. Residues: CASSRGRDRGFRDTGELFF.

The chain couples TRBV6-5 to TRBJ1-5, with D hard to call. Germline assignment: CDR1 MNHEY and CDR2 SVGAGI. The V end was cut by 2 bases, the J end by 9 bases, with 14 bases between. The CDR3 is made up of 14 amino acids. The CDR3 DNA is TGTGCCAGCAGTTACGTGGCGGACCAAGGGCCCCAGCATTTT. Its translation is CASSYVADQGPQHF.

The chain links TRBV7-8 to TRBJ1-5; D gene uncertain. The germline V and J ends were trimmed by 2 bases and 2 bases, with 16 bases remaining between them. Germline V gene sequence: CDR1 SGHVS, CDR2 FQNEAQ. CDR3 length: 17 residues. The CDR3 coding sequence is TGTGCCAGCAGCTTATTTTTTTCTCGAGAAGGCAATCAGCCCCAGCATTTT. It specifies CASSLFFSREGNQPQHF. The complete variable domain, with remaining parts taken from reference TRBV7-8 and TRBJ1-5, reads GAGVSQSPRYKVAKRGQDVALRCDPISGHVSLFWYQQALGQGPEFLTYFQNEAQLDKSGLPSDRFFAERPEGSVSTLKIQRTQQEDSAVYLCASSLFFSREGNQPQHFGDGTRLSIL.

The rearrangement joins TRBV6-1 to TRBJ1-1; 10 nucleotides line up with TRBD1. This CDR3 has 15 residues. With 5 bases clipped from V and 5 bases from J, the junction kept 8 bases outside the gene matches. CDR1 is MNHNS, CDR2 SASEGT, per germline. CDR3 protein: CASSQDRGRRTEAFF. CDR3 nucleotide sequence: TGTGCCAGCAGTCAAGACAGGGGGCGTAGAACTGAAGCTTTCTTT.

This clone was found a few times. The V gene is TRBV5-1, the J gene TRBJ1-1; tentatively, D is TRBD1 (5 bases). Trimming pared 2 bases from V and 3 bases from J, leaving 11 bases between. The CDR3 sequence is 14 residues long. Germline CDR1 reads SGHRS; CDR2 reads YFSETQ. DNA of the CDR3: TGCGCCAGCAGCTTCTTGGGGGGGGACACTGAAGCTTTCTTT. Protein: CASSFLGGDTEAFF.

Only one count was recorded for this clone. CDR3: CASNPANQPQHF. For the CDR3, the DNA is TGTGCCAGCAATCCCGCGAATCAGCCCCAGCATTTT. V gene TRBV28 combines with J gene TRBJ1-5; D gene uncertain. Trimming took off 7 bases at V and 4 bases at J, with 8 bases between the two ends. The CDR3 is made up of 12 amino acids. CDR1 and CDR2 (germline): MDHEN, SYDVKM.